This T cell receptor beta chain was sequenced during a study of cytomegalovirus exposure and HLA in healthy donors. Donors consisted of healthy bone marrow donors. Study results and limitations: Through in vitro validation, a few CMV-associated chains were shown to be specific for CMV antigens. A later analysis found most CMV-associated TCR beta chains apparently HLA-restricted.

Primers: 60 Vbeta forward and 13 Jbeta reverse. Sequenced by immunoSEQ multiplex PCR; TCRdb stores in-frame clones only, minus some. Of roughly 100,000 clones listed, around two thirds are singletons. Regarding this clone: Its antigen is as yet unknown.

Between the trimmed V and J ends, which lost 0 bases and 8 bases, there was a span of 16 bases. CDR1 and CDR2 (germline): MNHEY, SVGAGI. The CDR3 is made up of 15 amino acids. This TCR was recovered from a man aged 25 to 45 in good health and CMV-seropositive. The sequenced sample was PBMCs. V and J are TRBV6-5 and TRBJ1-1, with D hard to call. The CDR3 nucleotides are TGTGCCAGCAGTTACTCCTTGTACGAGAGAAGCGAAGCTTTCTTT. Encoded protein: CASSYSLYERSEAFF.